This TCR beta chain was captured in a study of CD8+ T cells in alopecia areata. Treatment given: oral pan-JAK inhibitor, 5-10 mg twice daily. Notes on this clone: Its antigen is still unknown.

The study's findings and limits: Researchers reported that TCR sharing among patients proved less clear than in mice, possibly HLA-linked.

CDR3 length equals 10 residues. The germline V gene encodes CDR1 SQVTM and CDR2 ANQGSEA. V lost 7 bases and J lost 12, with 13 bases in between. The authors extracted RNA and reverse transcribed it into cDNA as the sequencing template. Repertoires were generated with immunoSEQ multiplex PCR, while TCRdb's copy carries only in-frame clones and drops some. The data show 90,000 to 150,000 clones, 50% to 55% seen once. The specimen comprised CD4+ T cells sorted from blood, sampled at week 4, from a patient treated with tofacitinib. The source of this sequence is a human donor with alopecia areata. The V gene is TRBV29-1, the J gene TRBJ2-1, with a possible D match to TRBD2 (6 bases). The CDR3 sequence is CSAGQGLQFF. The CDR3 DNA follows: TGCAGCGCCGGCCAGGGACTGCAGTTCTTC.